The next 17 T cell receptor beta chains were all read from a single sample in a study of blood T cell repertoires in COVID-19. The data were produced by immunoSEQ multiplex PCR, yet TCRdb's version contains in-frame clones alone and is incomplete. This sample has a few hundred thousand clones, with 70% to 90% found just once. Sequencing was performed on PBMCs or T cells enriched from blood (not recorded which). Receptors originate from a woman between 50 and 59 years old who had recovered from COVID-19.

The chain combines TRBV19 with TRBJ2-7; TRBD2 aligns across 9 bases. CDR1 LNHDA and CDR2 SQIVND come from the germline V gene (reference sequence). V shed 11 bases, J shed 2 bases, and the junction held 10 bases outside the gene matches. This CDR3 region has 14 residues. The CDR3 sequence is CAGGLAVPTYEQYF. The CDR3 region has the DNA TGTGCCGGGGGACTAGCCGTACCGACCTACGAGCAGTACTTC.

This clone has only one observation. The V call is TRBV20-1, the J call TRBJ2-1; no reliable D call. The CDR3 contains 10 residues. Germline V lookup: CDR1 DFQATT, CDR2 SNEGSKA (reference sequence). V was clipped by 6 bases and J by 7 bases, with 7 bases between them. CDR3 residues: CSATQNEQFF. The CDR3 DNA reads TGCAGTGCCACCCAGAATGAGCAGTTCTTC.

The chain links TRBV5-1 to TRBJ1-4; D may be TRBD1 (6 bases). The germline V gene has CDR1 SGHRS and CDR2 YFSETQ. The CDR3 extends over 15 amino acids. V was cut by 0 bases and J by 5 bases, with 11 bases left in between. The CDR3: CASSLEGRGNEKLFF. The CDR3 coding sequence is TGCGCCAGCAGCTTGGAGGGGAGGGGGAATGAAAAACTGTTTTTT.

The chain is built from TRBV7-9 and TRBJ1-1; unclear D gene. The CDR3 loop spans 15 amino acids. V shed 4 bases and J shed 4 bases, with 16 bases lying between them. Germline V CDR1 and CDR2: SEHNR, FQNEAQ (reference sequence). The CDR3 reads CASSSPGSPSTEAFF. The CDR3 coding sequence is TGTGCCAGCAGCTCCCCGGGTTCACCGAGCACTGAAGCTTTCTTT.

The chain uses TRBV6-6 and TRBJ1-1; D ambiguous. In germline, CDR1 is MNHNY, CDR2 SVGAGI (reference sequence). CDR3 length: 15 residues. V was cut by 6 bases and J by 1 base, with 15 bases left in between. For the CDR3, the DNA is TGTGCCAGCAGACTTCAGGCCCTCGGGAACACTGAAGCTTTCTTT. This translates into CASRLQALGNTEAFF.

The chain uses TRBV6-5 and TRBJ2-1, with D possibly matching TRBD2 (5 bases). The CDR3 has 15 amino acids. V was shortened by 7 bases and J by 4 bases, with 17 bases between the two germline ends. CDR1 and CDR2 from the germline V gene are MNHEY and SVGAGI. Written as DNA, the CDR3 is TGTGCCAGCACCAAAGGGAGCGCCCCTTACAATGAGCAGTTCTTC. Its translation is CASTKGSAPYNEQFF.

V usage is TRBV30 and J usage is TRBJ1-5; the D gene is possibly TRBD1 (5 bases). The CDR3 has 14 amino acids. Per the germline V gene, CDR1 is GTSNPN and CDR2 is SVGIG (reference sequence). V lost 1 base and J 2 bases, leaving 9 bases between the germline ends. In nucleotides, the CDR3 is TGTGCCTGGAGTGAGGGGTTAGGCAATCAGCCCCAGCATTTT. This encodes CAWSEGLGNQPQHF.

This chain uses TRBV15 with TRBJ1-5; D is undetermined. The V end was cut by 5 bases, the J end by 7 bases, with 12 bases between. The CDR3 runs to 13 residues. Germline V gene data show CDR1 as LNHNV and CDR2 as YYDKDF (reference sequence). The CDR3 DNA reads TGTGCCACCAGCCCAAGGAGGAGCCAGCCCCAGCATTTT. It specifies CATSPRRSQPQHF.

The chain carries TRBV5-1 and TRBJ2-6, with TRBD2 matching 7 bases. CDR3 length equals 16 residues. J gave up 1 base and V 2 bases, and 3 bases lay outside the gene matches. The germline V gene has CDR1 SGHRS and CDR2 YFSETQ. The CDR3 here is CASSFGRNSGANVLTF. Written as DNA, the CDR3 is TGCGCCAGCAGCTTCGGGAGGAATTCTGGGGCCAACGTCCTGACTTTC.

This clone has only a few counts. V usage is TRBV3-1 (or the pseudogene TRBV3-2) and J usage is TRBJ1-6; 7 bases line up with TRBD1. Germline lookup yields CDR1 LGHDT and CDR2 YNNKEL (reference sequence). The CDR3 totals 15 residues. The J segment lost 9 bases and the V segment lost 4 bases, leaving 9 bases of the junction unmatched. The CDR3 loop is CASSRPGTVASPLHF. The CDR3 coding sequence is TGTGCCAGCAGCCGCCCCGGGACAGTAGCTTCACCCCTCCACTTT.

The rearrangement joins TRBV18 to TRBJ2-5; D remains unclear. Germline V lookup: CDR1 KGHSH, CDR2 LQKENI. The CDR3 contains 11 residues. Trimming left V 3 bases short and J 5 bases short, with 4 bases between. The CDR3 coding sequence is TGTGCCAGCTCACCCTCCGAGACCCAGTACTTC. Translated, it gives CASSPSETQYF. The full variable domain, with the rest looked up from reference TRBV18 and TRBJ2-5, is NAGVMQNPRHLVRRRGQEARLRCSPMKGHSHVYWYRQLPEEGLKFMVYLQKENIIDESGMPKERFSAEFPKEGPSILRIQQVVRGDSAAYFCASSPSETQYFGPGTRLLVL.

This clone has a handful of counts. The chain has TRBV5-8 and TRBJ2-7, with D tentatively TRBD1 (7 bases). Germline V CDR1 and CDR2: SGHTS, YDEGEE. The CDR3 contains 15 residues. The ends were cut back, 3 bases at V and 0 bases at J, with 13 bases in the middle. CDR3 sequence: CASSWGDRSSYEQYF. Written as DNA, the CDR3 is TGTGCCAGCAGCTGGGGGGACAGATCCTCCTACGAGCAGTACTTC.

The sample holds one count of this clone. This rearrangement joins TRBV5-4 to TRBJ2-2, with D perhaps matching TRBD2 (5 bases). The CDR3 extends over 15 amino acids. V was clipped by 0 bases and J by 3 bases, with 9 bases between them. Per the germline V gene, CDR1 is SGHNT and CDR2 is YYREEE (reference sequence). Written as DNA, the CDR3 is TGTGCCAGCAGCTTGGTGGTGGGAGACACCGGGGAGCTGTTTTTT. Protein: CASSLVVGDTGELFF. The whole variable domain, filled in from reference TRBV5-4 and TRBJ2-2, reads ETGVTQSPTHLIKTRGQQVTLRCSSQSGHNTVSWYQQALGQGPQFIFQYYREEENGRGNFPPRFSGLQFPNYSSELNVNALELDDSALYLCASSLVVGDTGELFFGEGSRLTVL.

This rearrangement joins TRBV28 to TRBJ2-1, with 9 bases matching TRBD1. Germline lookup yields CDR1 MDHEN and CDR2 SYDVKM. V gave up 4 bases and J gave up 2 bases; unmatched junction bases: 21. The CDR3 is made up of 21 amino acids. This chain's CDR3 is CASSSNQPGQGLIRTYNEQFF. CDR3 in DNA: TGTGCCAGCAGTTCTAACCAGCCGGGACAGGGCCTCATAAGGACCTACAATGAGCAGTTCTTC.

The sample holds a few counts of this clone. The chain links TRBV30 to TRBJ2-7; a possible D gene is TRBD2 (5 bases). Germline V lookup: CDR1 GTSNPN, CDR2 SVGIG (reference sequence). The length of the CDR3 is 13 residues. V lost 1 base and J 6 bases, leaving 13 bases between the germline ends. For the CDR3, the DNA is TGTGCCTGGAGTGGGATGGGTGGAGGCGAGCAGTACTTC. It is translated as CAWSGMGGGEQYF.

This rearrangement joins TRBV18 to TRBJ2-4; D not resolved. Germline-derived CDR1 and CDR2 are KGHSH and LQKENI. Trimming pared 2 bases from V and 5 bases from J, leaving 13 bases between. CDR3 length: 15 amino acids. CDR3 DNA sequence: TGTGCCAGCTCACCAGGCCCTCGCATACAAAACATTCAGTACTTC. It specifies CASSPGPRIQNIQYF. Full variable domain (remainder filled in from reference TRBV18 and TRBJ2-4): NAGVMQNPRHLVRRRGQEARLRCSPMKGHSHVYWYRQLPEEGLKFMVYLQKENIIDESGMPKERFSAEFPKEGPSILRIQQVVRGDSAAYFCASSPGPRIQNIQYFGAGTRLSVL.

CDR3 bases: TGTGCCAGTAGTATAGAGCGGAACACCGGGGAGCTGTTTTTT. It encodes CASSIERNTGELFF. The chain has TRBV19 and TRBJ2-2; no clear D. The CDR3 runs 14 residues. Germline CDR1 LNHDA, CDR2 SQIVND (reference sequence). V was shortened by 0 bases and J by 1 base, with 3 bases between the two germline ends.